The clone carrying this TCR beta chain was detected ten times or more. Antigen unknown. These data are taken from a study of T-cell reconstitution after alpha-beta-depleted transplantation in children. Study results and limitations: Approximately two months post-transplant, alpha-beta T cells reportedly originated from several hundred expanded graft clones.

Trimming pared 1 base from V and 9 bases from J, leaving 8 bases between. The V gene's germline CDR1 is GTSNPN and CDR2 SVGIG (reference sequence). This CDR3 spans 11 amino acids. A TCRbeta library incorporating unique molecular identifiers was prepared. TCRdb processed the PCR reads anew with MiXCR; each CDR3 protein has one entry. The top ten clones hold over 2.5% of a sample with almost 250,000 distinct CDR3 sequences, about 26% of them seen once. The J gene is TRBJ2-3, the V gene TRBV30; D is perhaps TRBD1 (6 bases). The TCR originated in a girl between 2 and 10 years old with Fanconi anemia, due to receive a stem cell transplant. The input for sequencing was PBMCs, taken before TCRalphabeta/CD19-depleted stem cell transplant. The CDR3 nucleotides are TGTGCCTGGAGTGCAAGGGGGACGCAGTATTTT. Translated, it gives CAWSARGTQYF.